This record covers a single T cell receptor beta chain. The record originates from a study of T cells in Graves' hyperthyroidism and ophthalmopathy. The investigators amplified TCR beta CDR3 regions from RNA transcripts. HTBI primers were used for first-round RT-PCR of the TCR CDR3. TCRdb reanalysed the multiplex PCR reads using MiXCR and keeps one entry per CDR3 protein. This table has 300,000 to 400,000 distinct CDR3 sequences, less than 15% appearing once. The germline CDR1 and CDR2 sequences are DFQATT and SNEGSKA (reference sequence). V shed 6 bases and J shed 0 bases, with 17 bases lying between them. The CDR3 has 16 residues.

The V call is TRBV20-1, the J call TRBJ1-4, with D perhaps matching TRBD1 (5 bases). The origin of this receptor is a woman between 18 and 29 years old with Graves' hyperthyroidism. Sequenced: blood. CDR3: CSAPEEGPTTNEKLFF. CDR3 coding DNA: TGCAGTGCCCCAGAGGAGGGGCCCACAACTAATGAAAAACTGTTTTTT.